Listed here are 28 T cell receptor beta chains from one sample, sequenced in a study of control samples from healthy donors and cancer patients. Only in-frame clones appear in the TCRdb table, and some are missing; sequencing was by immunoSEQ multiplex PCR. The sample contains about 170,000 clones, about 86% of which appear only once. Sequencing was carried out using blood. All receptors derive from a woman aged 25 to 39 in good health.

The rearrangement uses TRBV4-1 and TRBJ2-1; no clear D gene. The CDR3 totals 16 residues. Between the trimmed V and J ends, which lost 8 bases and 0 bases, there was a span of 17 bases. From germline, CDR1 is MGHRA and CDR2 YSYEKL. CDR3 nucleotide sequence: TGCGCCAGCGGGCCTGACCTCCCAAGCTCCTACAATGAGCAGTTCTTC. It codes for CASGPDLPSSYNEQFF.

A word on this clone: The same CDR3 can be traced to other DNA sequences in this sample. This chain links TRBV2 with TRBJ1-5; D perhaps matches TRBD1 (6 bases). The V end was cut by 3 bases, the J end by 7 bases, with 10 bases between. Germline V gene lookup returns CDR1 SNHLY and CDR2 FYNNEI. The CDR3 is made up of 13 amino acids. This CDR3 reads CASSEGGGQPQHF. The CDR3 region has the DNA TGTGCCAGCAGTGAGGGGGGCGGGCAGCCCCAGCATTTT.

The gene calls are TRBV2 and TRBJ1-5; TRBD1 matches at 11 bases. The V gene's germline CDR1 is SNHLY and CDR2 FYNNEI. The junction had 8 bases not matched to a gene; V was cut back by 9 bases and J by 7 bases. The CDR3 totals 14 residues. The CDR3 sequence: CARSGTGGNQPQHF. CDR3 nucleotide sequence: TGTGCCAGGTCCGGGACAGGGGGAAACCAGCCCCAGCATTTT. The full variable domain, rest sourced from reference TRBV2 and TRBJ1-5, is EPEVTQTPSHQVTQMGQEVILRCVPISNHLYFYWYRQILGQKVEFLVSFYNNEISEKSEIFDDQFSVERPDGSNFTLKIRSTKLEDSAMYFCARSGTGGNQPQHFGDGTRLSIL.

V gene TRBV7-9 combines with J gene TRBJ2-1; D may match TRBD1 or TRBD2 (6 bases each). In germline, CDR1 is SEHNR, CDR2 FQNEAQ (reference sequence). This CDR3 region has 16 residues. V lost 2 bases and J lost 7, with 18 bases in between. CDR3 region: CASSLYPGAGGNEQFF. CDR3 DNA: TGTGCCAGCAGCTTATATCCGGGGGCAGGTGGGAATGAGCAGTTCTTC.

V is TRBV2 and J is TRBJ2-7, with TRBD1 matching 9 bases. The junction had 2 bases not matched to a gene; V was cut back by 5 bases and J by 6 bases. This CDR3 is built from 12 residues. The germline gives CDR1 SNHLY, CDR2 FYNNEI. The DNA of the CDR3 is TGTGCCAGCAGTCTACAGGGGGCCGAGCAGTACTTC. It translates to CASSLQGAEQYF.

The rearrangement joins TRBV5-1 to TRBJ2-1; D possibly corresponds to TRBD2 (6 bases). Trimming took off 1 base at V and 4 bases at J, with 12 bases between the two ends. The CDR3 consists of 15 residues. In germline, CDR1 is SGHRS, CDR2 YFSETQ. CDR3 coding DNA: TGCGCCAGCAGCTTGCCCAGGAGGGATTACAATGAGCAGTTCTTC. It translates to CASSLPRRDYNEQFF.

This clone has more than one count but fewer than ten. The V call is TRBV4-2, the J call TRBJ1-5; D is uncertain. The germline V gene has CDR1 LGHNA and CDR2 YNFKEQ. V lost 2 bases and J lost 5, with 7 bases in between. CDR3 length: 13 residues. The CDR3 DNA sequence: TGTGCCAGCAGCCAATCCGGTGATCAGCCCCAGCATTTT. This gives the protein CASSQSGDQPQHF.

The chain couples TRBV10-1 to TRBJ1-4; D call uncertain. With 3 bases removed from V and 7 bases from J, the gap between germline ends came to 12 bases. There are 14 residues in the CDR3. Germline V gene sequence: CDR1 WNHNN, CDR2 SYGVQD (reference sequence). Written as DNA, the CDR3 is TGCGCCAGCAGTGATCGGGTGGGCGGTGAAAAACTGTTTTTT. Translating it yields CASSDRVGGEKLFF.

The chain employs TRBV11-2 and TRBJ2-3; TRBD2 is a possible D gene (7 bases). From germline, CDR1 is SGHAT and CDR2 FQNNGV. The length of the CDR3 is 15 residues. V lost 6 bases and J 4 bases, leaving 17 bases between the germline ends. CDR3 DNA: TGTGCCAGCAGATCTAGGGGGGGGCTTGCAGATACGCAGTATTTT. This gives the protein CASRSRGGLADTQYF. Combining the CDR3 with reference TRBV11-2 and TRBJ2-3 gives the whole variable domain EAGVAQSPRYKIIEKRQSVAFWCNPISGHATLYWYQQILGQGPKLLIQFQNNGVVDDSQLPKDRFSAERLKGVDSTLKIQPAKLEDSAVYLCASRSRGGLADTQYFGPGTRLTVL.

The genes are TRBV14 and TRBJ2-2, with D unclear. There are 13 residues in the CDR3. Deletions cut 1 base from V and 4 bases from J, with 4 bases between. Germline assignment: CDR1 SGHDN and CDR2 FVKESK. The CDR3 sequence: CASSQGRTGELFF. CDR3 nucleotides: TGTGCCAGCAGCCAAGGCCGCACCGGGGAGCTGTTTTTT.

This clone was seen once. The gene calls are TRBV14 and TRBJ2-2, with 11 bases identical to TRBD2. This CDR3 is built from 16 residues. The J segment lost 4 bases and the V segment lost 5 bases, leaving 6 bases of the junction unmatched. Germline V gene sequence: CDR1 SGHDN, CDR2 FVKESK. The CDR3 is CASSLGLAVSTGELFF. CDR3 DNA sequence: TGTGCCAGCAGCTTGGGACTAGCGGTTAGCACCGGGGAGCTGTTTTTT.

This clone was found a few times. The V and J genes are TRBV28 and TRBJ1-4; 9 bases are shared with TRBD1. The CDR3 extends over 12 amino acids. The germline V gene has CDR1 MDHEN and CDR2 SYDVKM. V trimming: 10 bases; J trimming: 9 bases; junction bases outside the gene matches: 6. The CDR3 reads CAIGTGYKKLFF. The CDR3 region has the DNA TGTGCCATCGGGACAGGGTATAAAAAACTGTTTTTT.

The chain couples TRBV18 to TRBJ2-4, with a possible D match to TRBD2 (6 bases). Germline values: CDR1 KGHSH, CDR2 LQKENI. CDR3 length: 16 amino acids. V dropped 1 base and J dropped 0 bases, with 10 bases sitting between them. In nucleotides, the CDR3 is TGTGCCAGCTCACCACTAGCGGAGTTAGCCAAAAACATTCAGTACTTC. Protein: CASSPLAELAKNIQYF.

The genes are TRBV6-2 or TRBV6-3 and TRBJ1-1; tentative D call: TRBD1 (5 bases). The CDR3 is 15 residues long. Trimming stripped 4 bases from V and 3 bases from J, with 15 bases between. In germline, CDR1 is MNHEY, CDR2 SVGEGT. DNA of the CDR3: TGTGCCAGCAGTTTCACGGGACGAGGGGACACTGAAGCTTTCTTT. Its protein product is CASSFTGRGDTEAFF.

J is TRBJ2-7 and V is TRBV21-1. TRBV21-1 is a documented pseudogene. This CDR3 is 16 amino acids long. CDR3 amino acids: CASSKSAQTRRYEQYV. CDR3 DNA: TGTGCCAGCAGCAAATCGGCTCAGACCCGACGTTACGAGCAGTACGTC.

The V gene is TRBV7-9, the J gene TRBJ1-2, with TRBD1 identical over 9 bases. V lost 2 bases to trimming and J lost 3 bases; unmatched junction nucleotides: 7. The V gene's germline CDR1 is SEHNR and CDR2 FQNEAQ (reference sequence). CDR3 length equals 16 residues. The CDR3 bases are TGTGCCAGCAGCTTATCGTTGGGACAGGGTGACTATGGCTACACCTTC. Protein: CASSLSLGQGDYGYTF.

The rearrangement uses TRBV7-2 and TRBJ2-4; 7 nucleotides match TRBD1. J lost 3 bases, V lost 5 bases, and 7 bases had no gene match. The CDR3 loop spans 15 amino acids. CDR1 is SGHTA and CDR2 is FQGNSA in the germline V gene. The CDR3 reads CASSTQTGVKNIQYF. The CDR3 region has the DNA TGTGCCAGCAGCACCCAAACAGGGGTCAAAAACATTCAGTACTTC.

CDR3 region: CASRREDEKLFF. In nucleotides, the CDR3 is TGTGCCAGCAGGCGGGAAGACGAAAAACTGTTTTTT. The chain joins TRBV2 to TRBJ1-4, with D hard to call. CDR3 length equals 12 residues. CDR1 and CDR2 from the germline V gene are SNHLY and FYNNEI. The V end was cut by 6 bases, the J end by 8 bases, with 10 bases between.

This chain joins TRBV6-5 and TRBJ2-1; D unresolved. Germline CDR1 MNHEY, CDR2 SVGAGI. V lost 6 bases and J lost 10, with 16 bases in between. There are 13 residues in the CDR3. CDR3 nucleotides: TGTGCCAGCAGGAAGAGTAATCTAGTCGAGCAGTTCTTC. Protein: CASRKSNLVEQFF.

The J gene is TRBJ2-1, the V gene TRBV12-5; 10 positions match TRBD2. Trimming took 0 bases from V and 8 from J; bases not matched to a gene: 7. The germline CDR1 and CDR2 sequences are LGHNT and FRNRAP. There are 16 residues in the CDR3. The CDR3 region is CASGLVPGLAPDEQFF. The CDR3, as DNA: TGTGCTAGTGGTTTGGTCCCGGGACTAGCGCCAGATGAGCAGTTCTTC.

This clone showed up just a few times. The V and J genes are TRBV7-9 and TRBJ1-6; the D gene is possibly TRBD1 (6 bases). Per germline, CDR1 SEHNR and CDR2 FQNEAQ (reference sequence). The CDR3 is made up of 17 amino acids. Trimming left V 1 base short and J 6 bases short, with 16 bases between. The CDR3 region has the DNA TGTGCCAGCAGCTTAGGGCCGGTCGGGGGCCCTAATTCACCCCTCCACTTT. Translated, it gives CASSLGPVGGPNSPLHF.

The V and J genes are TRBV11-2 and TRBJ2-3; 10 bases are a match to TRBD1. The V gene end was trimmed by 0 bases and the J gene end by 6 bases; junction bases not matched to a gene: 9. The CDR3 is 17 amino acids. In germline, CDR1 is SGHAT, CDR2 FQNNGV. The CDR3 sequence is CASSLEVAGTGADTQYF. For the CDR3, the DNA is TGTGCCAGCAGCTTAGAAGTCGCCGGGACAGGGGCCGATACGCAGTATTTT.

The chain has TRBV19 and TRBJ2-2; TRBD2 might be the D (5 bases). This CDR3 spans 13 amino acids. The ends were cut back, 5 bases at V and 5 bases at J, with 9 bases in the middle. In germline, CDR1 is LNHDA, CDR2 SQIVND (reference sequence). CDR3 region: CASSSRRTGELFF. CDR3 coding DNA: TGTGCCAGTAGTTCTAGGAGGACCGGGGAGCTGTTTTTT.

The gene calls are TRBV14 and TRBJ2-1, with a possible D match to TRBD2 (6 bases). The CDR3 length is 15 residues. Germline V gene sequence: CDR1 SGHDN, CDR2 FVKESK. Trimming took 1 base from V and 3 from J, leaving 10 bases between them. The CDR3 DNA is TGTGCCAGCAGCCAAGCGGGAGCAGTCTACAATGAGCAGTTCTTC. It codes for CASSQAGAVYNEQFF.

This chain joins TRBV28 and TRBJ1-6; D not certain. Trimming removed 5 bases from V and 7 bases from J, with 18 bases in between. Germline V gene lookup returns CDR1 MDHEN and CDR2 SYDVKM. The CDR3 has 16 residues. The chain's CDR3 is CASSPPRGTLNSPLHF. The CDR3 coding sequence is TGTGCCAGCAGTCCCCCACGGGGTACCTTAAATTCACCCCTCCACTTT.

The rearrangement uses TRBV6-5 and TRBJ2-7; 9 nucleotides agree with TRBD1. In germline, CDR1 is MNHEY, CDR2 SVGAGI. The CDR3 extends over 13 amino acids. J lost 4 bases, V lost 5 bases, and 3 bases had no gene match. The CDR3 region is CASSRDRAYEQYF. In DNA, the CDR3 is TGTGCCAGCAGTAGGGACAGGGCTTACGAGCAGTACTTC.

This chain joins TRBV27 and TRBJ1-6, with D perhaps matching TRBD1 (5 bases). V was pared by 3 bases and J by 9 bases, with 21 bases between. The CDR3 loop spans 17 amino acids. CDR1 is MNHEY and CDR2 is SMNVEV in the germline V gene (reference sequence). CDR3 residues: CASSLVYGAGSGSPLHF. The CDR3 DNA is TGTGCCAGCAGTTTGGTTTACGGGGCAGGGAGTGGTTCACCCCTCCACTTT.

The genes are TRBV10-3 and TRBJ2-2; D possibly uses TRBD1 or TRBD2 (5 bases each). The ends were cut back, 8 bases at V and 4 bases at J, with 11 bases in the middle. Per germline, CDR1 ENHRY and CDR2 SYGVKD. The CDR3 totals 13 residues. CDR3 sequence (DNA): TGTGCCATCCAGATGAGGGGCACCGGGGAGCTGTTTTTT. Amino acids: CAIQMRGTGELFF.